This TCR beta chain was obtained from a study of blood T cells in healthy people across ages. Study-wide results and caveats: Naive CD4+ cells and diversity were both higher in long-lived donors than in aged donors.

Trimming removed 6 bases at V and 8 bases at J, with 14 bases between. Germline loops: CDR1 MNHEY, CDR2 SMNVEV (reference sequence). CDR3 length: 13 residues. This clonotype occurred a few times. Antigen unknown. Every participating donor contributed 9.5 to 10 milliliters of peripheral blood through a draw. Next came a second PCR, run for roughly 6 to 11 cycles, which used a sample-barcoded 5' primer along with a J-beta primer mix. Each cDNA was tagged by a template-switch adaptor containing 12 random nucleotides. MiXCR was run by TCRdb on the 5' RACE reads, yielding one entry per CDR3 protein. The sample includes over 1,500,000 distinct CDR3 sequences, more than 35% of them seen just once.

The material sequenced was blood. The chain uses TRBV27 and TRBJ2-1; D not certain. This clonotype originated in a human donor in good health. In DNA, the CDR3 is TGTGCCAGCAGCCTATTTACGGTGGATGAGCAGTTCTTC. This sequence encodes CASSLFTVDEQFF.